These T cell receptor beta chains were read from a single sample in a study of T cells after yellow fever vaccination. One entry per CDR3 protein results from TCRdb running MiXCR on the 5' RACE reads. The data hold some 560,000 distinct CDR3 sequences, with 19% observed a single time. The material sequenced was PBMCs, taken 15 days after the yellow fever booster vaccination. Source of these receptors: a man younger than 45 who received the YFV17D yellow fever vaccine. The CDR3 runs from the conserved cysteine through the conserved F or W. The D gene is left open where the match is weak. Clone size is not always given. Where it is, it says once, few, many or a class for expanded clones.

DNA	CDR3	D	J	length	V	size
TGCGCCAGCAGCCAAGGGACTCCCTACACTGAAGCTTTCTTT	CASSQGTPYTEAFF	.	TRBJ1-1	14	TRBV4-3	few
TGTGCCAGCAGCTTCACAGGGGGCGAGTACCAAGAGACCCAGTACTTC	CASSFTGGEYQETQYF	TRBD1	TRBJ2-5	16	TRBV7-2	.
TGTGCCTGGAGTGTGAAATTAGGACTAGCGGCGAGCTCCTACAATGAGCAGTTCTTC	CAWSVKLGLAASSYNEQFF	TRBD2	TRBJ2-1	19	TRBV30	.
TGTGCCAGCAGCACAATTAAGGACTATCGAGGGTTCTTC	CASSTIKDYRGFF	.	TRBJ2-1	13	TRBV7-9	.
TGTGCCAGCTCACGAGGTGGACGGGCCAATCAGCCCCAGCATTTT	CASSRGGRANQPQHF	.	TRBJ1-5	15	TRBV18	many
TGTGCCAGCAGCTTAGATGGGACAGGGTTCTATGGCTACACCTTC	CASSLDGTGFYGYTF	TRBD1	TRBJ1-2	15	TRBV11-2	.
TGCGCCAGCAGCCAAGTTGGGACAGGGGGAGAGACCCAGTACTTC	CASSQVGTGGETQYF	TRBD1	TRBJ2-5	15	TRBV4-3	.
TGTGCCAGCAGATTCTTAGCGGGAGTTGAGACCCAGTACTTC	CASRFLAGVETQYF	TRBD2	TRBJ2-5	14	TRBV28	.
TGTGCCAGCAGCTTATCTAGCGGGATTTACGAGCAGTACTTC	CASSLSSGIYEQYF	TRBD2	TRBJ2-7	14	TRBV7-2	many
TGCAGCGCCTCGACAGGGCCAGAGACCCAGTACTTC	CSASTGPETQYF	TRBD1	TRBJ2-5	12	TRBV29-1	few
TGCGCCAGCAGCTTTGGCAGGGAGGGGGAGACCCAGTACTTC	CASSFGREGETQYF	TRBD2	TRBJ2-5	14	TRBV5-1	.
TGTGCCAGCAGTTCTAGGGCAGGGGGGAGGTTGGGGACCCAGTACTTC	CASSSRAGGRLGTQYF	.	TRBJ2-5	16	TRBV27	few
TGTGCCAGCAGTTCCAGCGGGAGTATTGGGACAGATACGCAGTATTTT	CASSSSGSIGTDTQYF	TRBD2	TRBJ2-3	16	TRBV12-3/TRBV12-4	.
TGCAGTGCTAGCCCAACTCCAACTCAAGAGACCCAGTACTTC	CSASPTPTQETQYF	.	TRBJ2-5	14	TRBV20-1	.
TGTGCCACCAGCAGAGGGGGGAGTGTCTACGAGCAGTACTTC	CATSRGGSVYEQYF	.	TRBJ2-7	14	TRBV15	.
TGTGCCAGCAGCTTACGGGTTCAGGGGCCGGAATCGTACTTC	CASSLRVQGPESYF	.	TRBJ2-4	14	TRBV11-2	.
TGCAGTGCACCGGACAGGGTCCAAGCCTACAATGAGCAGTTCTTC	CSAPDRVQAYNEQFF	TRBD1	TRBJ2-1	15	TRBV20-1	.
TGTGCCAGCAGCTTAATGGCAGTTAATGAAAAACTGTTTTTT	CASSLMAVNEKLFF	.	TRBJ1-4	14	TRBV7-8	.
TGCGCCAGCAGCGCAGGGAATTTCGGCGGCTACACCTTC	CASSAGNFGGYTF	.	TRBJ1-2	13	TRBV5-1	.
TGTGCCAGCAGCTTATCCCTAGCGGGAGGGCAAGAGTTCTTC	CASSLSLAGGQEFF	TRBD2	TRBJ2-1	14	TRBV11-2	.
TGTGCCTGGAGATTACGGTGGGGAGCTTTCTTT	CAWRLRWGAFF	.	TRBJ1-1	11	TRBV30	.
TGTGCCTGGAGCTATAAGGGGGTCCCCAACGAGCAGTACTTC	CAWSYKGVPNEQYF	.	TRBJ2-7	14	TRBV30	many
TGCGCCAGCAGCTCGACAGGGTCGACCACCGGGGAGCTGTTTTTT	CASSSTGSTTGELFF	TRBD1	TRBJ2-2	15	TRBV4-3	.
TGTGCCAGCCTCTACCGACAGTATGCCAATCAGCCCCAGCATTTT	CASLYRQYANQPQHF	.	TRBJ1-5	15	TRBV12-3/TRBV12-4	few
TGTGCCAGCAGCTTTGACAGAAATACCGGGGAGCTGTTTTTT	CASSFDRNTGELFF	.	TRBJ2-2	14	TRBV11-2	few
TGTGCCAGCAGTCCCCTAGTTGGCACAGATACGCAGTATTTT	CASSPLVGTDTQYF	.	TRBJ2-3	14	TRBV12-3/TRBV12-4	few
TGTGCCAGCAGCTTACCGAAAAGGACTAGCGGGATTGAGACCCAGTACTTC	CASSLPKRTSGIETQYF	TRBD2	TRBJ2-5	17	TRBV7-9	many
TGTGCCAGCTCACCGGGCAGACTCTTCAATCAGCCCCAGCATTTT	CASSPGRLFNQPQHF	.	TRBJ1-5	15	TRBV18	.
TGCAGCATAAGACGACAGGAGACAGATACGCAGTATTTT	CSIRRQETDTQYF	.	TRBJ2-3	13	TRBV29-1	.
TGTGCCAGCACCCTCGGGGAGGCGCAGTATTTT	CASTLGEAQYF	.	TRBJ2-3	11	TRBV12-3/TRBV12-4	few
TGTGCCAGCAGTGAAGGACATTCCCAGTACTTC	CASSEGHSQYF	.	TRBJ2-5	11	TRBV25-1	.
TGCGCCAGCAGCCGGTCGCACGGTGAACTCATAGCGGGAGGGCCGGGAGATACGCAGTATTTT	CASSRSHGELIAGGPGDTQYF	TRBD2	TRBJ2-3	21	TRBV5-1	.
TGTGCCAGTAGTCCAGGGACATCCCACATTGAGCTGTTTTTT	CASSPGTSHIELFF	.	TRBJ2-2	14	TRBV19	few
TGTGCCCTCCGGGCCCAACCAGGAGAGACCCAGTACTTC	CALRAQPGETQYF	.	TRBJ2-5	13	TRBV10-3	few
TGCGCCAGCGCTCCGGCGACTGGGCGAGAGACCCAGTACTTC	CASAPATGRETQYF	.	TRBJ2-5	14	TRBV5-1	.
TGTGCCAGCAGCCATCCCCCCTCACCCCTCCACTTT	CASSHPPSPLHF	.	TRBJ1-6	12	TRBV14	few
TGTGCCAGCAGCTTAGCCCGTGGCGGCGGGAGGGCGAATACGCAGTATTTT	CASSLARGGGRANTQYF	TRBD2	TRBJ2-3	17	TRBV7-2	.
TGCGCCAGCAGCTTGGAGGGGACTACCTACAATGAGCAGTTCTTC	CASSLEGTTYNEQFF	TRBD2	TRBJ2-1	15	TRBV5-1	.
TGCGCCAGCAGCCAAGACCCGGGACAGATCTACGAGCAGTACTTC	CASSQDPGQIYEQYF	TRBD1	TRBJ2-7	15	TRBV4-3	.
TGTGCCAGCTCACCACGCACAGCGAATAATTCACCCCTCCACTTT	CASSPRTANNSPLHF	.	TRBJ1-6	15	TRBV18	.
TGCAGTGCTAGAGCGCAGGGACTAGCGGGAGACGTCACGCAGTATTTT	CSARAQGLAGDVTQYF	TRBD2	TRBJ2-3	16	TRBV20-1	.
TGTGCCATCAGTGAGTCGAACAGGCCCGCAGATACGCAGTATTTT	CAISESNRPADTQYF	.	TRBJ2-3	15	TRBV10-3	.
TGTGCCAGCAGTCAGGGACTAGCCGGGCCAGAGACCCAGTACTTC	CASSQGLAGPETQYF	TRBD2	TRBJ2-5	15	TRBV6-1	many
TGTGCCAGCACCTATAAGGTCGGGGAAAAAGCCTACGAGCAGTACTTC	CASTYKVGEKAYEQYF	.	TRBJ2-7	16	TRBV6-2/TRBV6-3	.
TGTGCCAGTACCGGACAGCACAATTATGGCTACACCTTC	CASTGQHNYGYTF	.	TRBJ1-2	13	TRBV28	many
TGTGCCAGCAGTTTATCGGCCGGACAGGGTTACGAGCAGTACTTC	CASSLSAGQGYEQYF	TRBD1	TRBJ2-7	15	TRBV28	.
TGTGCCAGCAGTTTAGGTTGGGCCACAGATACGCAGTATTTT	CASSLGWATDTQYF	.	TRBJ2-3	14	TRBV28	.
TGTGCCAGCAGCTTAGTGCCTAGCGGGGGAGAAAACGAGCAGTACTTC	CASSLVPSGGENEQYF	TRBD2	TRBJ2-7	16	TRBV7-2	few
TGCGCCAGCAGCTCGGGACATTTGGGGGAGACCCAGTACTTC	CASSSGHLGETQYF	.	TRBJ2-5	14	TRBV5-1	.
TGCGCCAGCAGCTTGGCCCAGGGATCACGGGGTGAGCAGTTCTTC	CASSLAQGSRGEQFF	.	TRBJ2-1	15	TRBV5-1	.
TGTGCCAGCAGCTCGTCAGGGGGCAATACAGATACGCAGTATTTT	CASSSSGGNTDTQYF	TRBD1	TRBJ2-3	15	TRBV6-1	.
TGTGCCAGCAGTTTATACGGGGAGGCCTACGAGCAGTACTTC	CASSLYGEAYEQYF	.	TRBJ2-7	14	TRBV27	few
TGCGCCAGCAGCTTGGATACCTTGTACCAAGAGACCCAGTACTTC	CASSLDTLYQETQYF	.	TRBJ2-5	15	TRBV5-1	few
TGTGCCAGCAGCCAAACTACAACCAATGAGCAGTTCTTC	CASSQTTTNEQFF	.	TRBJ2-1	13	TRBV6-1	few